The 11 T cell receptor beta chains given below trace back to one sample, sequenced in a study of blood T cells in healthy people across ages. The authors ran a second PCR of roughly 6 to 12 cycles using a sample-barcoded 5' primer and a J-beta primer mix. One entry per CDR3 protein, called by TCRdb with MiXCR from the 5' RACE reads. The sample includes about 970,000 distinct CDR3 sequences, just over 50% seen only once; the top ten take about 21%. The sequencing sample was made of blood. The receptors stem from a woman aged 55 to 70 in good health.

The V gene is TRBV7-9, the J gene TRBJ2-7; D is undetermined. Trimming left V 1 base short and J 3 bases short, with 10 bases between. The CDR3 sequence is 14 residues long. CDR1 SEHNR and CDR2 FQNEAQ come from the germline V gene (reference sequence). The CDR3: CASSLEGSFYEQYF. CDR3 coding DNA: TGTGCCAGCAGCTTAGAGGGTTCTTTCTACGAGCAGTACTTC. Full variable domain (remainder filled in from reference TRBV7-9 and TRBJ2-7): DTGVSQNPRHKITKRGQNVTFRCDPISEHNRLYWYRQTLGQGPEFLTYFQNEAQLEKSRLLSDRFSAERPKGSFSTLEIQRTEQGDSAMYLCASSLEGSFYEQYFGPGTRLTVT.

The chain couples TRBV7-2 to TRBJ2-6; TRBD2 is a possible D gene (6 bases). This CDR3 region has 15 residues. Trimming stripped 3 bases from V and 4 bases from J, with 10 bases between. Germline V gene sequence: CDR1 SGHTA, CDR2 FQGNSA. The CDR3 bases are TGTGCCAGCAGCTTTGCGGGGCTCGGGGCCAACGTCCTGACTTTC. Its protein is CASSFAGLGANVLTF. Combining the CDR3 with reference TRBV7-2 and TRBJ2-6 gives the whole variable domain GAGVSQSPSNKVTEKGKDVELRCDPISGHTALYWYRQSLGQGLEFLIYFQGNSAPDKSGLPSDRFSAERTGGSVSTLTIQRTQQEDSAVYLCASSFAGLGANVLTFGAGSRLTVL.

There are many counts of this clonotype. This rearrangement joins TRBV12-3 or TRBV12-4 to TRBJ1-2; D is uncertain. The CDR3 spans 11 residues. Trimming took 6 bases from V and 3 from J, leaving 5 bases between them. The CDR3 coding sequence is TGTGCCAGCAGGCTCGACTATGGCTACACCTTC. It encodes CASRLDYGYTF.

This rearrangement joins TRBV18 to TRBJ1-5, with D perhaps matching TRBD1 (5 bases). The CDR3 is 17 residues long. CDR1 KGHSH and CDR2 LQKENI come from the germline V gene. V was trimmed by 3 bases and J by 2 bases, leaving 17 bases between them. CDR3 sequence reads: CASSPEDWGVGNQPQHF. CDR3 bases: TGTGCCAGCTCACCGGAGGACTGGGGGGTAGGCAATCAGCCCCAGCATTTT. The full variable domain, rest sourced from reference TRBV18 and TRBJ1-5, is NAGVMQNPRHLVRRRGQEARLRCSPMKGHSHVYWYRQLPEEGLKFMVYLQKENIIDESGMPKERFSAEFPKEGPSILRIQQVVRGDSAAYFCASSPEDWGVGNQPQHFGDGTRLSIL.

The rearrangement joins TRBV20-1 to TRBJ2-3, with D possibly matching TRBD2 (6 bases). Germline CDR1 reads DFQATT; CDR2 reads SNEGSKA (reference sequence). This CDR3 has 15 amino acids. Trimming took off 0 bases at V and 5 bases at J, with 15 bases between the two ends. The CDR3 region is CSAREPRRARDTQYF. DNA for the CDR3: TGCAGTGCTAGAGAACCACGGAGGGCCCGAGATACGCAGTATTTT.

This clonotype was seen a single time. The chain couples TRBV4-2 to TRBJ2-3; 10 nucleotides align to TRBD1. This CDR3 is 16 amino acids long. V was pared by 0 bases and J by 5 bases, with 5 bases of the junction left unmatched. Germline lookup yields CDR1 LGHNA and CDR2 YNFKEQ. CDR3 nucleotide sequence: TGTGCCAGCAGCCAAGATAGGGACAGGGGTGGAGATACGCAGTATTTT. It codes for CASSQDRDRGGDTQYF.

CDR3 loop: CASSLVSELEKFF. Written as DNA, the CDR3 is TGCGCCAGCAGCTTGGTTTCGGAGCTAGAAAAGTTCTTC. V gene TRBV5-1 combines with J gene TRBJ2-1, with D uncertain. Germline CDR1 reads SGHRS; CDR2 reads YFSETQ. Trimming pared 0 bases from V and 14 bases from J, leaving 15 bases between. CDR3 length: 13 residues.

The chain is built from TRBV6-6 and TRBJ2-3; D ambiguous. The ends were cut back, 2 bases at V and 6 bases at J, with 12 bases in the middle. The CDR3 is 14 amino acids. Germline loops: CDR1 MNHNY, CDR2 SVGAGI (reference sequence). CDR3 amino acids: CASSYGGSVDTQYF. The CDR3 DNA follows: TGTGCCAGCAGTTACGGTGGATCCGTGGATACGCAGTATTTT.

The chain combines TRBV7-6 with TRBJ2-3; maybe TRBD1 (6 bases). Trimming removed 3 bases at V and 2 bases at J, with 12 bases between. This CDR3 is built from 15 residues. Per germline, CDR1 SGHVS and CDR2 FNYEAQ. The CDR3 DNA is TGTGCCAGCAGCTTCACAGGGAGTTCCACAGATACGCAGTATTTT. Its protein is CASSFTGSSTDTQYF. Supplemented by reference TRBV7-6 and TRBJ2-3, the full variable domain reads GAGVSQSPRYKVTKRGQDVALRCDPISGHVSLYWYRQALGQGPEFLTYFNYEAQQDKSGLPNDRFSAERPEGSISTLTIQRTEQRDSAMYRCASSFTGSSTDTQYFGPGTRLTVL.

This chain links TRBV20-1 with TRBJ1-1; TRBD1 might be the D (6 bases). V lost 3 bases to trimming and J lost 0 bases, with 14 bases between them. Germline V gene data show CDR1 as DFQATT and CDR2 as SNEGSKA (reference sequence). The CDR3 length is 15 residues. The CDR3 DNA reads TGCAGTGCTAGTCCGGGGGGCGGTGTGAACACTGAAGCTTTCTTT. As protein: CSASPGGGVNTEAFF.

The chain is built from TRBV7-9 and TRBJ2-7; D is unclear. Trimming pared 1 base from V and 6 bases from J, leaving 16 bases between. The CDR3 is 15 residues long. Germline V lookup: CDR1 SEHNR, CDR2 FQNEAQ (reference sequence). CDR3 sequence reads: CASSLDLNLLGEQYF. In DNA form, the CDR3 reads TGTGCCAGCAGCTTAGACCTAAACCTCCTCGGCGAGCAGTACTTC.